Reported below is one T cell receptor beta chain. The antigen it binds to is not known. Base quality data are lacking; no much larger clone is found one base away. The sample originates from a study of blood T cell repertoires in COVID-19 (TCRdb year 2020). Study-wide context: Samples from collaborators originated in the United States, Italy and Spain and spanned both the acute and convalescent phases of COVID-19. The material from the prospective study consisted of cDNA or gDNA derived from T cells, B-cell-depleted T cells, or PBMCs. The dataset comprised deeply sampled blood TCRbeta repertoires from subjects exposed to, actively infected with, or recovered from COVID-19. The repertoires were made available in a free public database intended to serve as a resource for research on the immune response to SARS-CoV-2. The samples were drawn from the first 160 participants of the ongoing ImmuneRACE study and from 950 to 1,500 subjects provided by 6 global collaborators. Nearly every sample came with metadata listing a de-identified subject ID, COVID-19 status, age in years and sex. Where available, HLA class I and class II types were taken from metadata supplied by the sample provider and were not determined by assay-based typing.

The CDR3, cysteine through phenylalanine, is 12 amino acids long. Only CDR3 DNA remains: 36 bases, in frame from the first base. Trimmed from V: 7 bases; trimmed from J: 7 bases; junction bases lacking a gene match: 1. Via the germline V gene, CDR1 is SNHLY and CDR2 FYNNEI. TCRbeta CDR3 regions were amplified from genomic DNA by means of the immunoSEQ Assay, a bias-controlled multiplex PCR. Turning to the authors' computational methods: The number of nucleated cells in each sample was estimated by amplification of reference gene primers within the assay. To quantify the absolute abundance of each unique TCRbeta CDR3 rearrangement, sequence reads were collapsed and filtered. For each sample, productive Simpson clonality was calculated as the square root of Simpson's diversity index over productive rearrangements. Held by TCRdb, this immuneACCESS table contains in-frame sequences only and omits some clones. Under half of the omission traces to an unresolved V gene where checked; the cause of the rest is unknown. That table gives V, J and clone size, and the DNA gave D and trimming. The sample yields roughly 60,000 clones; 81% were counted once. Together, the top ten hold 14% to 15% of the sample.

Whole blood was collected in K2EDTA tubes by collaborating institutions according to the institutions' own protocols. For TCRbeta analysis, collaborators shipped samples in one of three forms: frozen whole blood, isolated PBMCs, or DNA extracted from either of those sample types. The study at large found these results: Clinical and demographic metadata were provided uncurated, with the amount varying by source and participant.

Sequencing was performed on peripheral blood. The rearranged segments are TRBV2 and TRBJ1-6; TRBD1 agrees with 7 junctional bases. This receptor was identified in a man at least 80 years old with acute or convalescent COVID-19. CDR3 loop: CASTQGNSPLHF. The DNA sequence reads TGTGCCAGCACACAGGGGAATTCACCCCTCCACTTT.